This is a list of T cell receptor beta chains from one sample in a study of regulatory T cells in long-lasting Graves disease. TCRdb reanalysed the multiplex PCR reads using MiXCR and keeps one entry per CDR3 protein. The data show 320,000 or so distinct CDR3 sequences, with about 20% seen just once and around 37% held by the top ten. Source: peripheral blood mononuclear cells (PBMCs), taken at new diagnosis, from a patient treated with antithyroid drugs. These receptors all stem from a female donor with Graves disease. Both conserved end residues are part of each CDR3.

V: TRBV29-1
length: 11
CDR3: CSVGEPYGYTF

V: TRBV30
length: 12
CDR3: CGWETNTGELFF

V: TRBV27
length: 15
CDR3: CASRMTEYSNQPQHF

V: TRBV2
length: 11
CDR3: CASRNIGEQFF

V: TRBV2
length: 14
CDR3: CASSLARGGETQYF

V: TRBV27
length: 15
CDR3: CASSVDRVRQETQYF

V: TRBV9
length: 14
CDR3: CASSEGQGAYGYTF

V: TRBV11-2
length: 15
CDR3: CASSFLAGGTDTQYF

V: TRBV7-2
length: 14
CDR3: CASSLESVGEKLFF

V: TRBV19
length: 15
CDR3: CASSLASGSVYEQYF

V: TRBV6-1
length: 15
CDR3: CASSERGGTGTEAFF